The 26 T cell receptor beta chains below all came from one sample that was sequenced in a study of radiotherapy plus CTLA-4 blockade in lung cancer. TCRdb's table, derived via immunoSEQ multiplex PCR, lists solely in-frame clones and lacks some. The repertoire has 65,000 to 85,000 clones, more than 70% of them found once; the top ten carry 16%. The source was peripheral blood, collected from a patient treated with radiotherapy plus ipilimumab. These receptors were obtained from a human donor with non-small cell lung cancer whose response to radiotherapy plus ipilimumab could not be evaluated. Some clones in this sample may be carry-over from other donors' samples.

The rearrangement uses TRBV5-8 and TRBJ1-2; TRBD1 matches 7 bases. CDR3 length: 14 amino acids. Germline V gene sequence: CDR1 SGHTS, CDR2 YDEGEE. The J segment lost 4 bases and the V segment lost 6 bases, leaving 9 bases of the junction unmatched. The CDR3 DNA follows: TGTGCCAGCACCAAGGACAGGCTTTTCTATGGCTACACCTTC. Residues: CASTKDRLFYGYTF.

This clone was counted once. This chain uses TRBV19 with TRBJ2-3; 14 nucleotides line up with TRBD2. Germline CDR1 reads LNHDA; CDR2 reads SQIVND (reference sequence). The CDR3 extends over 18 amino acids. Losses at the gene ends were 6 bases for V and 5 bases for J; bases not matched to a gene: 13. The CDR3 loop is CASSPLPGLAGGVDTQYF. The CDR3 nucleotides are TGTGCCAGTAGCCCCCTGCCCGGACTAGCGGGGGGAGTAGATACGCAGTATTTT.

This chain joins TRBV30 and TRBJ1-2; D is undetermined. CDR3 size: 13 residues. V lost 0 bases and J lost 7, with 12 bases in between. The germline CDR1 and CDR2 sequences are GTSNPN and SVGIG (reference sequence). This CDR3 reads CAWSVAGGPGYTF. CDR3 DNA sequence: TGTGCCTGGAGTGTGGCGGGTGGGCCTGGCTACACCTTC.

V and J are TRBV7-9 and TRBJ2-3; no firm D call. This CDR3 has 14 residues. Germline values: CDR1 SEHNR, CDR2 FQNEAQ (reference sequence). V lost 1 base, J lost 0 bases, and 5 bases lay in between. The CDR3 loop reads CASSLVFSTDTQYF. The DNA of the CDR3 is TGTGCCAGCAGCTTAGTCTTTAGCACAGATACGCAGTATTTT. Looking up the rest from reference TRBV7-9 and TRBJ2-3 gives the full variable domain: DTGVSQNPRHKITKRGQNVTFRCDPISEHNRLYWYRQTLGQGPEFLTYFQNEAQLEKSRLLSDRFSAERPKGSFSTLEIQRTEQGDSAMYLCASSLVFSTDTQYFGPGTRLTVL.

This sequence joins TRBV10-3 and TRBJ2-5; TRBD1 agrees at 7 bases. The V segment lost 2 bases and the J segment 6 bases; nucleotides outside the gene matches: 12. The length of the CDR3 is 16 residues. Germline V gene lookup returns CDR1 ENHRY and CDR2 SYGVKD. The CDR3 loop reads CAISEARQGAMQTQYF. Here the CDR3 DNA reads TGTGCCATCAGTGAGGCCAGACAGGGAGCGATGCAGACCCAGTACTTC.

This chain uses TRBV2 with TRBJ2-5, with 12 bases that match TRBD2. The CDR3 loop spans 11 amino acids. Unmatched junction bases numbered 2, after V lost 6 bases and J lost 12 bases. Germline V gives CDR1 SNHLY, CDR2 FYNNEI. The CDR3 DNA reads as TGTGCCAGCAGGGCTAGCGGGAGGGAGTACTTC. Translation: CASRASGREYF.

This clone was detected a few times. This chain joins TRBV7-2 and TRBJ1-1, with D unclear. There are 14 residues in the CDR3. Germline CDR1 SGHTA, CDR2 FQGNSA. V lost 5 bases and J 5 bases, leaving 15 bases between the germline ends. CDR3 sequence reads: CASSVLLGGTEAFF. The CDR3 DNA is TGTGCCAGCAGCGTACTCCTGGGAGGAACTGAAGCTTTCTTT.

V usage is TRBV20-1 and J usage is TRBJ2-1; D is unresolved. V lost 3 bases and J lost 6, with 6 bases in between. Germline values: CDR1 DFQATT, CDR2 SNEGSKA (reference sequence). The CDR3 has 11 amino acids. CDR3 in amino acids: CSASNSNEQFF. CDR3 nucleotides: TGCAGTGCTAGTAACAGCAATGAGCAGTTCTTC.

The chain carries TRBV9 and TRBJ2-5, with 8 bases that match TRBD1. Germline CDR1 and CDR2: SGDLS and YYNGEE. V lost 4 bases, J lost 2 bases, and 10 bases stayed unmatched. The CDR3 sequence is 16 residues long. The CDR3 DNA is TGTGCCAGCAGCCCTCTCCAGGACAGGGCTCAAGAGACCCAGTACTTC. This encodes CASSPLQDRAQETQYF.

This clone is a singleton in its sample. This chain links TRBV5-1 with TRBJ1-4, with 8 bases identical to TRBD1. The CDR3 length is 16 residues. V lost 3 bases and J lost 4; bases outside the gene matches: 8. Germline CDR1 SGHRS, CDR2 YFSETQ. Here the CDR3 reads CASSSGQASGNEKLFF. The DNA for the CDR3 is TGCGCCAGCAGCTCGGGACAGGCTTCGGGTAATGAAAAACTGTTTTTT.

The V gene is TRBV7-9, the J gene TRBJ2-7, with TRBD1 matching 8 bases. This CDR3 is built from 15 residues. In germline, CDR1 is SEHNR, CDR2 FQNEAQ (reference sequence). The junction had 6 bases not matched to a gene; V was cut back by 2 bases and J by 3 bases. The CDR3 protein is CASSLWAGGIYEQYF. For the CDR3, the DNA is TGTGCCAGCAGCTTATGGGCAGGGGGCATCTACGAGCAGTACTTC.

The rearrangement joins TRBV16 to TRBJ1-1, with 8 bases lining up with TRBD1. There are 16 residues in the CDR3. V shed 3 bases, J shed 0 bases, and the junction held 6 bases outside the gene matches. The germline gives CDR1 KGHSY, CDR2 FQNENV. The CDR3 loop is CASSQGQAHMNTEAFF. CDR3 nucleotide sequence: TGTGCCAGCAGCCAGGGACAGGCCCACATGAACACTGAAGCTTTCTTT.

The chain recombines TRBV15 with TRBJ2-2; TRBD1 matches 7 bases. The V segment lost 3 bases and the J segment 7 bases; nucleotides outside the gene matches: 8. The germline gives CDR1 LNHNV, CDR2 YYDKDF (reference sequence). The CDR3 is made up of 15 amino acids. DNA for the CDR3: TGTGCCACCAGCAGCTGGACACAGGGGAACGGGGAGCTGTTTTTT. This codes for CATSSWTQGNGELFF. Full variable domain (rest looked up from reference TRBV15 and TRBJ2-2): DAMVIQNPRYQVTQFGKPVTLSCSQTLNHNVMYWYQQKSSQAPKLLFHYYDKDFNNEADTPDNFQSRRPNTSFCFLDIRSPGLGDTAMYLCATSSWTQGNGELFFGEGSRLTVL.

This clone was seen once. The chain links TRBV29-1 to TRBJ2-3; unclear D gene. The V end lost 4 bases, the J end lost 6 bases, and 8 bases lay between the germline ends. The germline CDR1 and CDR2 sequences are SQVTM and ANQGSEA. There are 11 residues in the CDR3. CDR3: CSVAPRDTQYF. CDR3 coding DNA: TGCAGCGTTGCCCCGCGGGATACGCAGTATTTT.

V usage is TRBV10-3 and J usage is TRBJ2-7; a weak D match, TRBD2 (6 bases). Between the trimmed V and J ends, which lost 0 bases and 3 bases, there was a span of 12 bases. Germline V gene lookup returns CDR1 ENHRY and CDR2 SYGVKD. The CDR3 has 15 residues. The CDR3 DNA reads TGTGCCATCAGTGAGTCGATAGCGGAAAACTACGAGCAGTACTTC. Translated, it gives CAISESIAENYEQYF.

The CDR3 loop is CSVEVTWRGGPYNEQFF. CDR3 nucleotides: TGCAGCGTTGAAGTAACCTGGCGGGGGGGCCCCTACAATGAGCAGTTCTTC. V is TRBV29-1 and J is TRBJ2-1, with 9 bases fitting TRBD2. Germline V CDR1 and CDR2: SQVTM, ANQGSEA. V shed 1 base, J shed 2 bases, and the junction held 9 bases outside the gene matches. The CDR3 spans 17 residues.

The rearrangement links TRBV6-5 to TRBJ1-5, with TRBD1 as a possible D gene (6 bases). This CDR3 has 14 residues. The V and J ends lost 5 bases and 0 bases respectively, with 8 bases between them. The germline V gene encodes CDR1 MNHEY and CDR2 SVGAGI. CDR3 in amino acids: CASSQGGSNQPQHF. The CDR3 nucleotides are TGTGCCAGCAGTCAAGGGGGTAGCAATCAGCCCCAGCATTTT.

The sample holds one count of this clone. The J gene is TRBJ2-7, the V gene TRBV27; 9 bases are a match to TRBD1. The CDR3 extends over 15 amino acids. Germline V gene sequence: CDR1 MNHEY, CDR2 SMNVEV (reference sequence). J was trimmed by 5 bases and V by 5 bases; bases with no gene match: 10. The CDR3 DNA reads as TGTGCCAGCAGTCCCTTGGGACAGGGTATCGACGAGCAGTACTTC. Amino acid sequence: CASSPLGQGIDEQYF.

CDR3 protein: CASSFSRAYEQYF. DNA for the CDR3: TGTGCCAGCAGTTTTTCTCGGGCCTACGAGCAGTACTTC. This sequence joins TRBV27 and TRBJ2-7; D remains unclear. CDR1 and CDR2 from the germline V gene are MNHEY and SMNVEV (reference sequence). The CDR3 runs to 13 residues. With 3 bases removed from V and 2 bases from J, the gap between germline ends came to 8 bases.

In DNA form, the CDR3 reads TGCGCCAGCAGCTGGGGGACAGGGGGCTCCTACGAGCAGTACTTC. Translation gives CASSWGTGGSYEQYF. This rearrangement joins TRBV5-1 to TRBJ2-7; 11 positions match TRBD1. The CDR3 is made up of 15 amino acids. Germline trimming cut 3 bases from V and 0 bases from J; bases unmatched to any gene: 2. The V gene's germline CDR1 is SGHRS and CDR2 YFSETQ.

V is TRBV9 and J is TRBJ1-6; 8 bases are shared with TRBD1. Trimming at V came to 4 bases and at J to 12 bases, leaving 3 bases not matched to a gene. The CDR3 has 12 amino acids. Germline V gives CDR1 SGDLS, CDR2 YYNGEE. CDR3 nucleotides: TGTGCCAGCAGCAAACAGGGGGGACCCCTCCACTTT. Its protein product is CASSKQGGPLHF.

J is TRBJ2-6 and V is TRBV6-1, with 7 bases lining up with TRBD1. This CDR3 has 17 residues. Germline CDR1 MNHNS, CDR2 SASEGT. V gave up 4 bases and J gave up 0 bases; unmatched junction bases: 6. The CDR3 DNA reads as TGTGCCAGCAGTGGGGGACAGCTTCTCTCTGGGGCCAACGTCCTGACTTTC. Residues: CASSGGQLLSGANVLTF.

The chain links TRBV19 to TRBJ2-2; 9 nucleotides agree with TRBD1. The CDR3 runs 15 residues. After removal of 6 bases from V and 5 bases from J, the junction contained 7 bases not matched to a gene. CDR1 is LNHDA and CDR2 is SQIVND in the germline V gene (reference sequence). The CDR3: CASSPGQGRTGELFF. CDR3 DNA: TGTGCCAGTAGCCCCGGACAGGGGAGGACCGGGGAGCTGTTTTTT.

This clone appeared a single time. The chain employs TRBV29-1 and TRBJ2-3, with a tentative D call TRBD1 (6 bases). Deletions cut 3 bases from V and 4 bases from J, with 17 bases between. Germline V CDR1 and CDR2: SQVTM, ANQGSEA. The CDR3 contains 15 residues. The CDR3 sequence is CSVDGQPRSPDTQYF. The CDR3 nucleotides are TGCAGCGTTGATGGACAGCCTCGGAGCCCAGATACGCAGTATTTT.

This clone has at least ten counts. Here the CDR3 DNA reads TGTGCCAGCTCGCCCTCCGTGACGGAGACCTACGAGCAGTACTTC. Its protein is CASSPSVTETYEQYF. This chain joins TRBV18 and TRBJ2-7; D unresolved. The CDR3 extends over 15 amino acids. Trimming removed 6 bases from V and 2 bases from J, with 17 bases in between. CDR1 KGHSH and CDR2 LQKENI come from the germline V gene.

As concerns this clone: The same CDR3 arises from other DNA sequences in this sample as well. The V gene is TRBV7-2, the J gene TRBJ2-6, with no clear D. The CDR3 has 15 residues. Deletions cut 7 bases from V and 1 base from J, with 11 bases between. Per the germline V gene, CDR1 is SGHTA and CDR2 is FQGNSA. The CDR3 region has the DNA TGTGCCAGCACCCCGGAGCTATCTGGGGCCAACGTCCTGACTTTC. It encodes CASTPELSGANVLTF.